This T cell receptor (beta chain) was profiled in a study of T cell changes during pregnancy in multiple sclerosis. Generated by immunoSEQ multiplex PCR, the TCRdb table keeps only in-frame clones and is missing some. The data show 100,000 or so clones, approximately 95% seen once. The sample consisted of peripheral blood, taken in the first trimester of pregnancy. This TCR was sampled from a female donor with multiple sclerosis, enrolled in a pregnancy study.

The CDR3 nucleotides read TGTGCCAGCAGTTACACTAGCGGGGCCTACAATGAGCAGTTCTTC. It is translated as CASSYTSGAYNEQFF. V is TRBV6-6 and J is TRBJ2-1; TRBD2 aligns across 10 bases. Germline values: CDR1 MNHNY, CDR2 SVGAGI (reference sequence). Losses at the gene ends were 2 bases for V and 2 bases for J; bases not matched to a gene: 0. The CDR3 is made up of 15 amino acids.